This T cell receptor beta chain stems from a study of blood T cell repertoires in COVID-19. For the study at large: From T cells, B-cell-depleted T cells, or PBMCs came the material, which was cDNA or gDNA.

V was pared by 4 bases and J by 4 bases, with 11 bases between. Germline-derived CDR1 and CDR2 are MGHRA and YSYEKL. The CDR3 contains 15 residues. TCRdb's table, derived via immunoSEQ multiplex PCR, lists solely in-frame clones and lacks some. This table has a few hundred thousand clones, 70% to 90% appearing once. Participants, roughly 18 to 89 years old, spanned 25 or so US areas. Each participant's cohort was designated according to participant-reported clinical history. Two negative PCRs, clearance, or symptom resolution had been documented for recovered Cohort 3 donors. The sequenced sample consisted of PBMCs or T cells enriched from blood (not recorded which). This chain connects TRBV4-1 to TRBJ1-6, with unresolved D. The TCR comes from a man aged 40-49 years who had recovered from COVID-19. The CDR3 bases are TGCGCCAGCAGCCCTCCGGTGGTATATAATTCACCCCTCCACTTT. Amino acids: CASSPPVVYNSPLHF.